The 18 T cell receptor beta chains reported below all come from one sample, sequenced in a study of control samples from healthy donors and cancer patients. Sequencing was performed with immunoSEQ multiplex PCR; in TCRdb, only in-frame clones are kept and a portion is missing. The data show 55,000 to 90,000 clones, 84% seen once. Sequenced material: blood. Receptors were obtained from a man between 50 and 59 years old in good health.

The chain carries TRBV19 and TRBJ1-1; TRBD1 aligns across 7 bases. The junction had 8 bases not matched to a gene; V was cut back by 5 bases and J by 5 bases. Per germline, CDR1 LNHDA and CDR2 SQIVND (reference sequence). The CDR3 runs to 14 residues. The CDR3 loop is CASSPSRGRTEAFF. The CDR3 nucleotides read TGTGCCAGTAGTCCCTCCAGGGGGAGGACTGAAGCTTTCTTT.

This chain joins TRBV14 and TRBJ1-2; possible D gene TRBD1, 5 bases. The CDR3 covers 14 residues. The V gene lost 0 bases and the J gene lost 8 bases, with 13 bases spanning the gap. The germline gives CDR1 SGHDN, CDR2 FVKESK. CDR3 nucleotides: TGTGCCAGCAGCCAAGATCCGAAGGGACTCGGCTACACCTTC. Its protein product is CASSQDPKGLGYTF.

The chain combines TRBV4-2 with TRBJ1-2; D is possibly TRBD1 (6 bases). Trimming cost V 0 bases and J 4 bases, with 12 bases left between them. The CDR3 has 15 residues. Germline values: CDR1 LGHNA, CDR2 YNFKEQ. The CDR3 loop reads CASSQDPTGIYGYTF. For the CDR3, the DNA is TGTGCCAGCAGCCAAGACCCGACAGGAATCTATGGCTACACCTTC.

The chain is built from TRBV14 and TRBJ1-6, with TRBD1 identical over 9 bases. Germline V lookup: CDR1 SGHDN, CDR2 FVKESK. J gave up 9 bases and V 0 bases, and 3 bases lay outside the gene matches. The CDR3 spans 15 residues. This CDR3 reads CASSQEGTGISPLHF. The CDR3 DNA reads as TGTGCCAGCAGCCAAGAAGGGACAGGGATTTCACCCCTCCACTTT.

V gene TRBV30 combines with J gene TRBJ2-7; TRBD1 matches at 7 bases. Germline CDR1 is GTSNPN and CDR2 is SVGIG (reference sequence). The CDR3 extends over 15 amino acids. The V gene end was trimmed by 2 bases and the J gene end by 1 base; junction bases not matched to a gene: 8. The CDR3 sequence is CAWSKTGTGSYEQYF. CDR3 nucleotide sequence: TGTGCCTGGAGTAAGACAGGGACGGGATCCTACGAGCAGTACTTC.

The chain has TRBV11-2 and TRBJ1-2; no definite D call. The CDR3 has 14 amino acids. Trimming took 5 bases from V and 1 from J, leaving 11 bases between them. From germline, CDR1 is SGHAT and CDR2 FQNNGV. DNA of the CDR3: TGTGCCAGCAGCCGGAGAGGGAGTAACTATGGCTACACCTTC. Protein: CASSRRGSNYGYTF.

The chain's CDR3 is CASRPTSTGLRDTEAFF. DNA for the CDR3: TGTGCAAGTCGCCCAACTTCGACAGGGCTGAGGGACACTGAAGCTTTCTTT. This rearrangement joins TRBV12-2 to TRBJ1-1; the DNA was not used to check the table's D call, TRBD1. TRBV12-2 is an annotated pseudogene. This CDR3 is built from 17 residues.

This chain joins TRBV4-3 and TRBJ1-1; no firm D call. V was clipped by 1 base and J by 2 bases, with 8 bases between them. The CDR3 covers 14 residues. Germline V gives CDR1 LGHNA, CDR2 YSLEER. The CDR3 here is CASSQGPFNTEAFF. The CDR3 nucleotides read TGCGCCAGCAGCCAAGGTCCTTTTAACACTGAAGCTTTCTTT.

In its sample, this clone was seen once. The chain recombines TRBV7-6 with TRBJ2-3; D is ambiguous. Deletions cut 3 bases from V and 2 bases from J, with 6 bases between. Per germline, CDR1 SGHVS and CDR2 FNYEAQ. This CDR3 comprises 13 residues. Here the CDR3 DNA reads TGTGCCAGCAGCTTGGCCTTCACAGATACGCAGTATTTT. Amino acids: CASSLAFTDTQYF.

The chain employs TRBV19 and TRBJ2-7; no clear D. CDR3 length: 13 amino acids. Germline V gives CDR1 LNHDA, CDR2 SQIVND (reference sequence). V was pared by 2 bases and J by 2 bases, with 7 bases between. The CDR3 loop reads CASSISPPYEQYF. DNA of the CDR3: TGTGCCAGTAGTATAAGCCCCCCCTACGAGCAGTACTTC. The variable domain in full, with the rest retrieved from reference TRBV19 and TRBJ2-7, is DGGITQSPKYLFRKEGQNVTLSCEQNLNHDAMYWYRQDPGQGLRLIYYSQIVNDFQKGDIAEGYSVSREKKESFPLTVTSAQKNPTAFYLCASSISPPYEQYFGPGTRLTVT.

The CDR3: CASSLEAYGYTF. For the CDR3, the DNA is TGTGCCAGCAGCTTAGAGGCCTATGGCTACACCTTC. The genes are TRBV7-9 and TRBJ1-2; D ambiguous. Germline V lookup: CDR1 SEHNR, CDR2 FQNEAQ (reference sequence). The length of the CDR3 is 12 residues. The V end was cut by 1 base, the J end by 4 bases, with 4 bases between.

This chain links TRBV18 with TRBJ1-5, with TRBD1 as a possible D gene (5 bases). CDR1 is KGHSH, CDR2 LQKENI, per germline. CDR3 length equals 14 residues. V lost 3 bases and J 4 bases, leaving 10 bases between the germline ends. The CDR3, as DNA: TGTGCCAGCTCACCGAGTCCAGGGAATCAGCCCCAGCATTTT. Residues: CASSPSPGNQPQHF.

This clone was counted between two and nine times. The chain has TRBV7-3 and TRBJ2-1; 11 bases fit TRBD2. This CDR3 region has 14 residues. J was trimmed by 7 bases and V by 7 bases; bases with no gene match: 6. Germline CDR1 SGHTA, CDR2 FQGTGA. For the CDR3, the DNA is TGTGCCAGCACCGTAGCGGGGGGGACAAATGAGCAGTTCTTC. It translates to CASTVAGGTNEQFF.

The chain couples TRBV10-3 to TRBJ1-1, with D possibly being TRBD1 (5 bases). CDR1 ENHRY and CDR2 SYGVKD come from the germline V gene. V was pared by 10 bases and J by 6 bases, with 15 bases between. This CDR3 comprises 12 residues. This chain's CDR3 is CATTPGSPEAFF. In DNA form, the CDR3 reads TGTGCCACCACCCCAGGGTCCCCTGAAGCTTTCTTT.

This chain joins TRBV29-1 and TRBJ1-4; D gene unclear. V was clipped by 3 bases and J by 0 bases, with 5 bases between them. Looked up from germline, CDR1 is SQVTM and CDR2 is ANQGSEA. There are 13 residues in the CDR3. The CDR3 sequence: CSVEGATNEKLFF. The CDR3 DNA sequence: TGCAGCGTTGAGGGAGCAACTAATGAAAAACTGTTTTTT.

The chain uses TRBV11-2 and TRBJ1-2, with TRBD1 matching over 9 bases. V gave up 3 bases and J gave up 2 bases; unmatched junction bases: 1. Germline CDR1 SGHAT, CDR2 FQNNGV. The length of the CDR3 is 14 residues. This CDR3 is CASSFTGGNYGYTF. For the CDR3, the DNA is TGTGCCAGCAGCTTTACAGGGGGCAACTATGGCTACACCTTC.

The V and J genes are TRBV6-5 and TRBJ1-6; weak D call: TRBD1 (5 bases). V lost 0 bases, J lost 10 bases, and 10 bases lay in between. Germline CDR1 and CDR2: MNHEY and SVGAGI. The CDR3 length is 14 residues. The CDR3 DNA reads as TGTGCCAGCAGTTACTCGCAGGGAATCTCACCCCTCCACTTT. This translates into CASSYSQGISPLHF.

The chain uses TRBV29-1 and TRBJ1-2; a possible D gene is TRBD1 (5 bases). The ends were cut back, 4 bases at V and 4 bases at J, with 19 bases in the middle. Germline V lookup: CDR1 SQVTM, CDR2 ANQGSEA. The CDR3 length is 15 residues. The CDR3 reads CSVGSRQSEIYGYTF. In DNA form, the CDR3 reads TGCAGCGTTGGATCCCGACAGAGCGAAATCTATGGCTACACCTTC.